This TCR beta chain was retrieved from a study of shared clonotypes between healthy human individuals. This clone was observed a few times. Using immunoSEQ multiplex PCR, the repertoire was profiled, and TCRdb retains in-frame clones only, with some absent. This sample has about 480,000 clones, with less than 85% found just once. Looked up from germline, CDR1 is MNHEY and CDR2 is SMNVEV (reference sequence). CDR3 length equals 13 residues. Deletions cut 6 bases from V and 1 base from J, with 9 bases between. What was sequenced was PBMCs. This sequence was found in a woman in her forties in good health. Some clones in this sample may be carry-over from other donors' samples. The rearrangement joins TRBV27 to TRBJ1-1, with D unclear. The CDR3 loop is CASRLNRNTEAFF. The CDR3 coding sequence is TGTGCCAGCAGATTGAACAGGAACACTGAAGCTTTCTTT.